This T cell receptor (beta chain) appears in the sequencing data of a study of T cell repertoires in cytomegalovirus infection. This clonotype was seen more than once but under ten times. Via MiXCR, TCRdb re-called the reads, giving one row per CDR3 protein. The data contain 200,000 to 300,000 distinct CDR3 sequences, more than 9% of them singletons. This sequence was found in a human donor in good health (CMV status not recorded). Some clones in this sample may be carry-over from other donors' samples. The sequencing input was PBMCs.

The CDR3 region has the DNA TGTGCCAGCAGCCAAGATCTTCAAGCAGGGGCCACAGATACGCAGTATTTT. Amino acid sequence: CASSQDLQAGATDTQYF. V is TRBV3-1 and J is TRBJ2-3, with D tentatively TRBD1 (6 bases). The CDR3 is 17 residues long. The germline V gene encodes CDR1 LGHDT and CDR2 YNNKEL (reference sequence). V lost 0 bases and J 2 bases, leaving 15 bases between the germline ends.